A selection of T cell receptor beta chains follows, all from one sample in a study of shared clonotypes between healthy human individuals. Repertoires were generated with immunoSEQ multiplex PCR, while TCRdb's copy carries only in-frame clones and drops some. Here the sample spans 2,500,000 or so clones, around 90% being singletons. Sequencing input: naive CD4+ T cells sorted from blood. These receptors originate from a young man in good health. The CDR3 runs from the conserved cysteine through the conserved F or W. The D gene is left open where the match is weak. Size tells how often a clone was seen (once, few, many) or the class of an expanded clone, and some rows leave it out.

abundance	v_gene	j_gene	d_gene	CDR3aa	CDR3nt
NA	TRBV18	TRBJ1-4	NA	CASSPSSGEEKLFF	TGTGCCAGCTCACCATCGAGCGGGGAGGAAAAACTGTTTTTT
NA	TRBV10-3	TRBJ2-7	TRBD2	CAISPGLAGGSSYEQYF	TGTGCCATCAGTCCCGGACTAGCGGGGGGAAGCTCCTACGAGCAGTACTTC
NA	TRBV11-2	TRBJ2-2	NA	CASSLDNTGELFF	TGTGCCAGCAGCTTAGATAACACCGGGGAGCTGTTTTTT
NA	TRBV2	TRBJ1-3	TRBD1	CASTGDSGNTIYF	TGTGCCAGTACAGGGGACTCTGGAAACACCATATATTTT
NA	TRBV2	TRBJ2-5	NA	CASSAVPAQKETQYF	TGTGCCAGCAGTGCGGTGCCGGCCCAGAAAGAGACCCAGTACTTC
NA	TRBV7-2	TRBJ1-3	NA	CASSWANGNTIYF	TGTGCCAGCAGTTGGGCGAATGGAAACACCATATATTTT
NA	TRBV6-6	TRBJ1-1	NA	CASRRAESEAFF	TGTGCCAGCAGAAGGGCAGAATCTGAAGCTTTCTTT
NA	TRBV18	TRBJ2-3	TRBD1	CASSPRLGTGGTDTQYF	TGTGCCAGCTCGCCCAGACTTGGGACAGGGGGCACAGATACGCAGTATTTT
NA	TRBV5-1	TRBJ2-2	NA	CASSLALQENTGELFF	TGCGCCAGCAGCTTGGCCCTACAGGAGAACACCGGGGAGCTGTTTTTT
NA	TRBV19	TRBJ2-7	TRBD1	CASSTGGVNEQYF	TGTGCCAGTAGTACAGGGGGCGTGAACGAGCAGTACTTC
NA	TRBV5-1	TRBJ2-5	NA	CASSLGHRTVQETQYF	TGCGCCAGCAGCTTGGGGCATCGGACAGTCCAAGAGACCCAGTACTTC
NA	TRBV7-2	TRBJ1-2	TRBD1	CASSSQGAGSYGYTF	TGTGCCAGCAGCTCACAGGGGGCAGGCAGCTATGGCTACACCTTC
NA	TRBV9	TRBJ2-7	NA	CASSVAGTDSYEQYF	TGTGCCAGCAGCGTAGCTGGAACTGACTCCTACGAGCAGTACTTC
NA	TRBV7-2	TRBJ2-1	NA	CASSLAQGSYNEQFF	TGTGCCAGCAGCTTAGCACAGGGCTCCTACAATGAGCAGTTCTTC
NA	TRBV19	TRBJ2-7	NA	CASSGGRSYEQYF	TGTGCCAGTAGCGGGGGGCGCTCCTACGAGCAGTACTTC
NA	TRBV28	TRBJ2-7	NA	CASSAEGGGRSYEQYF	TGTGCCAGCAGTGCGGAGGGGGGGGGCCGCTCCTACGAGCAGTACTTC
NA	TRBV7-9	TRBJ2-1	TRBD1	CASSVGGSGTGDYNEQFF	TGTGCCAGCAGCGTAGGGGGTTCCGGGACAGGGGACTACAATGAGCAGTTCTTC
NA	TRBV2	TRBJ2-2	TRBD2	CASRNEMASGYTGELFF	TGTGCCAGCAGGAACGAAATGGCTAGCGGTTACACCGGGGAGCTGTTTTTT
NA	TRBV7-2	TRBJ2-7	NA	CASSIGDLSYEQYF	TGTGCCAGCTCAATAGGGGACCTCTCCTACGAGCAGTACTTC
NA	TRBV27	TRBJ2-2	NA	CASSFGGVANTGELFF	TGTGCCAGCAGTTTTGGGGGCGTCGCGAACACCGGGGAGCTGTTTTTT
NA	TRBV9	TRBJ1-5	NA	CASSVAGLNQPQHF	TGTGCCAGCAGCGTAGCAGGTCTCAATCAGCCCCAGCATTTT
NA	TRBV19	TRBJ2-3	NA	CASSTPRTRDTQYF	TGTGCCAGTAGTACTCCACGGACCCGAGATACGCAGTATTTT
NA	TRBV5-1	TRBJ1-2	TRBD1	CASSLGKTGVYGYTF	TGCGCCAGCAGCTTGGGAAAGACAGGGGTCTATGGCTACACCTTC
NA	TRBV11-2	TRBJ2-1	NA	CASSPTPGGSYNEQFF	TGTGCCAGCAGCCCAACCCCAGGGGGGTCCTACAATGAGCAGTTCTTC
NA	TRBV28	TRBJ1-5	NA	CASSLSGELNQPQHF	TGTGCCAGCAGTTTATCAGGGGAACTCAATCAGCCCCAGCATTTT
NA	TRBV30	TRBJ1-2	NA	CAWNGAYFNYGYTF	TGTGCCTGGAACGGGGCATATTTTAACTATGGCTACACCTTC
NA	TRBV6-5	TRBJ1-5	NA	CASRLDLRKNQPQHF	TGTGCCAGCAGATTGGACCTCCGGAAAAATCAGCCCCAGCATTTT
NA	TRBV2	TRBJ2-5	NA	CASSGSGETQYF	TGTGCCAGCAGTGGGAGCGGAGAGACCCAGTACTTC
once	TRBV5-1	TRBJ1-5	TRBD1	CASREGTDYSNQPQHF	TGCGCCAGCAGGGAAGGGACAGATTATAGCAATCAGCCCCAGCATTTT
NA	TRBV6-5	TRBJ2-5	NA	CASSRRWQETQYF	TGTGCCAGCAGCCGTCGGTGGCAAGAGACCCAGTACTTC
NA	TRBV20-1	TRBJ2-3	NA	CSARLADTQYF	TGCAGTGCTAGGCTGGCGGATACGCAGTATTTT
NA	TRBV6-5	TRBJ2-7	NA	CASRRQEGYEQYF	TGTGCCAGCAGGAGACAGGAGGGCTACGAGCAGTACTTC
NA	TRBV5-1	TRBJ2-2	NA	CASSLEGWTGELFF	TGCGCCAGCAGCTTGGAAGGGTGGACCGGGGAGCTGTTTTTT
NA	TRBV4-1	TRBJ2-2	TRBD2	CASSLRTSGIANTGELFF	TGCGCCAGCAGCCTCAGGACTAGCGGGATCGCGAACACCGGGGAGCTGTTTTTT
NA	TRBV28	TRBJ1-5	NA	CASKGSRMGNQPQHF	TGTGCCAGCAAGGGTAGCAGAATGGGGAATCAGCCCCAGCATTTT
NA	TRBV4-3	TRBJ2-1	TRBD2	CASSQERSGRGNNEQFF	TGCGCCAGCAGCCAAGAACGGAGCGGGAGGGGAAACAATGAGCAGTTCTTC
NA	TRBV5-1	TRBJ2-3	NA	CASSPEELGTQYF	TGCGCCAGCAGCCCGGAAGAGCTGGGAACGCAGTATTTT
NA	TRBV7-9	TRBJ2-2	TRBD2	CASSLGLAENTGELFF	TGTGCCAGCAGCTTAGGACTAGCGGAGAACACCGGGGAGCTGTTTTTT
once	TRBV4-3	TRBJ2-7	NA	CASSQDYAGCWVDGSCEQYF	TGCGCCAGCAGCCAAGACTATGCGGGTTGCTGGGTGGACGGTTCGTGCGAGCAGTACTTC
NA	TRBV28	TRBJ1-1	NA	CASNSITEAFF	TGTGCCAGCAACTCGATAACTGAAGCTTTCTTT
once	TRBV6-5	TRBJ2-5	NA	CASTSTEKETQYF	TGTGCCAGCACCTCGACAGAAAAAGAGACCCAGTACTTC
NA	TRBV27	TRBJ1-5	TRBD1	CASSREQGEQPQHF	TGTGCCAGCAGTCGGGAACAGGGGGAGCAGCCCCAGCATTTT
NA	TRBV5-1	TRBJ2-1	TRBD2	CASSVLGASGISEQFF	TGCGCCAGCAGCGTGTTAGGGGCTAGCGGGATCAGTGAGCAGTTCTTC
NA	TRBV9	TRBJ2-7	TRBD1	CASSVTDREPSYEQYF	TGTGCCAGCAGCGTGACCGACAGGGAGCCCTCCTACGAGCAGTACTTC
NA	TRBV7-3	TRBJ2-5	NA	CASSYGQQETQYF	TGTGCCAGCAGCTACGGACAGCAAGAGACCCAGTACTTC
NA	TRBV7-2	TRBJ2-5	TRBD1	CASSTRGTGETQYF	TGTGCCAGCAGCACACGGGGGACAGGGGAGACCCAGTACTTC
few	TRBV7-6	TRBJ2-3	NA	CASSLTGADTQYF	TGTGCCAGCAGCTTAACGGGGGCAGATACGCAGTATTTT
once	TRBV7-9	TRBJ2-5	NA	CASSLAYVGEQETQYF	TGTGCCAGCAGCTTAGCATACGTCGGGGAACAAGAGACCCAGTACTTC
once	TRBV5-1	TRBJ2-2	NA	CASSGQEATGELFF	TGCGCCAGCAGCGGGCAGGAGGCCACCGGGGAGCTGTTTTTT
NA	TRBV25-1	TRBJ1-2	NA	CASRPETNYGYTF	TGTGCCAGCAGACCCGAGACTAACTATGGCTACACCTTC
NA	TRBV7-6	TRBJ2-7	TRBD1	CASSLGQGASEQYF	TGTGCCAGCAGCTTAGGGCAGGGGGCTAGCGAGCAGTACTTC
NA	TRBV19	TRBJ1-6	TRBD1	CASSIGQGKSPLHF	TGTGCCAGTAGTATAGGACAGGGGAAGTCACCCCTCCACTTT
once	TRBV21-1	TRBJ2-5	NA	CARGSGRVGETQYF	TGTGCCAGAGGGAGCGGGAGGGTAGGAGAGACCCAGTACTTC